The rows below give T cell receptor beta chains drawn from one sample of a study of blood T cell repertoires in COVID-19. The table came from immunoSEQ multiplex PCR; TCRdb's copy has only in-frame clones and leaves some out. This sample has about 77,000 clones, with around 76% found just once. The specimen was peripheral blood. These receptors all come from a man between 65 and 85 years old with active or convalescent COVID-19. The CDR3 runs from the conserved cysteine through the conserved F or W. The D gene is left open where the match is weak. Size values are once, few and many counts, or a class for expanded clones, and some rows have none.

d_call,cdr3_length,v_call,clone_size,j_call,cdr3_nt,cdr3_aa
.,14,TRBV3-1/TRBV3-2,.,TRBJ2-5,TGTGCCAGCATGCCAAGTGCGATTCGGGAGACCCAGTACTTC,CASMPSAIRETQYF
TRBD2,16,TRBV5-1,few,TRBJ2-1,TGCGCCAGCAGCTTGGGACTAGCGAGGGTAGTCGATGAGCAGTTCTTC,CASSLGLARVVDEQFF
.,11,TRBV2,.,TRBJ2-7,TGTGCCAGCAGTAGATTGGACAGTCAGACATTC,CASSRLDSQTF
.,14,TRBV30,once,TRBJ1-2,TGTGCCTGGAGTGAAACGACATTTTACTATGGCTACACCTTC,CAWSETTFYYGYTF
.,16,TRBV4-2,.,TRBJ2-2,TGTGCCAGCAGCCAAGACCCGGGACTTAACACCGGGGAGCTGTTTTTT,CASSQDPGLNTGELFF
.,12,TRBV10-3,.,TRBJ2-1,TGTGCCATCAGTGCTGGGCGGGAAGGGCAGTTCTTC,CAISAGREGQFF
.,12,TRBV28,few,TRBJ1-2,TGTGCCAGCAGTACAACAGGGTATGGCTACACCTTC,CASSTTGYGYTF
.,12,TRBV19,.,TRBJ1-2,TGTGCCTACGGAGGGGTTAACTATGGCTACACCTTC,CAYGGVNYGYTF
.,13,TRBV24-1,.,TRBJ1-2,TGTGCCACCAGTGCAAAAGGGAGTTATGGCTACACCTTC,CATSAKGSYGYTF
.,16,TRBV6-1,.,TRBJ1-5,TGTGCCAGCAGTGAAGCCCGGGTCCGGGGCAATCAGCCCCAGCATTTT,CASSEARVRGNQPQHF
.,15,TRBV5-1,.,TRBJ2-7,TGCGCCAGCAGCTTGAGCCCAGGGAAAGCCTACGAGCAGTACTTC,CASSLSPGKAYEQYF